This entry features one T cell receptor (beta chain) sequence. Its antigen is unidentified. The data are from a study of regulatory T cells in long-lasting Graves disease. On the study more broadly: Persistent cases were those of Graves' disease that involved over 5 years of antithyroid drugs with positive TSH receptor antibodies.

Time point specified: persistent/refractory GD, antithyroid drugs over 5 years with positive TRAb. Making the TCR library involved RNA that had been extracted from PBMCs. Enrollment of patients was through an endocrinology department in Xi'an, China. Arm-PCR with iRepertoire HTBI primers amplified the CDR3 regions for these TCR beta libraries. Using its own MiXCR run on the multiplex PCR reads, TCRdb lists one record per CDR3 protein. Of 700,000 or so distinct CDR3 sequences listed, 25% to 30% are singletons. Overall study findings and caveats: With some 2,500 shared public clonotypes, persistent patients exceeded new patients, who shared about 1,000.

The V and J ends lost 2 bases and 6 bases, in that order; junction bases with no gene match: 6. Germline loops: CDR1 DFQATT, CDR2 SNEGSKA (reference sequence). The CDR3 length is 14 residues. The sequence derives from a female donor with Graves disease. Sequenced here: peripheral blood mononuclear cells (PBMCs), sampled when the disease was refractory, from a patient treated with antithyroid drugs. The gene calls are TRBV20-1 and TRBJ2-2; 7 bases match TRBD2. Here the CDR3 DNA reads TGCAGTGCTAGACGAGCGGGAACCCCCGGGGAGCTGTTTTTT. Translation gives CSARRAGTPGELFF.